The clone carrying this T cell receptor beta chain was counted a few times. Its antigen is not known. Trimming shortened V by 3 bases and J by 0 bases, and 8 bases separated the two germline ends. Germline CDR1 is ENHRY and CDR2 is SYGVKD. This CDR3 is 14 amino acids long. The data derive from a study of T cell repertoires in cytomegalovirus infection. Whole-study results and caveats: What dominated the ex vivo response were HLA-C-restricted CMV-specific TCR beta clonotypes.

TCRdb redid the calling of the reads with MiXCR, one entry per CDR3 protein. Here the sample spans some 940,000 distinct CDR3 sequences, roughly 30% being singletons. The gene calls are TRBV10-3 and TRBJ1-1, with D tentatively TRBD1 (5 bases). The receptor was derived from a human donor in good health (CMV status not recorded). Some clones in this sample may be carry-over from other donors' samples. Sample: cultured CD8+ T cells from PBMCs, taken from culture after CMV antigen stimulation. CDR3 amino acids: CAISDGALNTEAFF. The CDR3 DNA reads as TGTGCCATCAGTGACGGGGCTTTGAACACTGAAGCTTTCTTT.